These 25 T cell receptor beta chains originate from one sample sequenced in a study of T-cell reconstitution after alpha-beta-depleted transplantation in children. The library targeted TCRbeta and was prepared with unique molecular identifiers. TCRdb passed the PCR reads through MiXCR, listing each CDR3 protein once. The table has 670,000 or so distinct CDR3 sequences, around 13% seen once. Sequences were derived from PBMCs, sampled before TCRalphabeta/CD19-depleted stem cell transplant. All receptors come from a girl aged 2 to 9 with congenital amegakaryocytic thrombocytopenia, due to receive a stem cell transplant.

This clonotype was detected ten times or more. V usage is TRBV12-3 or TRBV12-4 and J usage is TRBJ2-7; perhaps TRBD2 as D (6 bases). The CDR3 totals 14 residues. V was trimmed by 5 bases and J by 3 bases, leaving 14 bases between them. Written as DNA, the CDR3 is TGTGCCAGCAGTCCCTCGGGACTCCACTACGAGCAGTACTTC. This sequence encodes CASSPSGLHYEQYF.

The V and J genes are TRBV7-6 and TRBJ2-6; the D is unclear. There are 18 residues in the CDR3. The germline CDR1 and CDR2 sequences are SGHVS and FNYEAQ. Deletions cut 1 base from V and 0 bases from J, with 13 bases between. The CDR3 is CASSLVVSTRSGANVLTF. The CDR3, as DNA: TGTGCCAGCAGCTTAGTTGTATCAACCCGCTCTGGGGCCAACGTCCTGACTTTC. The entire variable domain, with the rest obtained from reference TRBV7-6 and TRBJ2-6, is as follows: GAGVSQSPRYKVTKRGQDVALRCDPISGHVSLYWYRQALGQGPEFLTYFNYEAQQDKSGLPNDRFSAERPEGSISTLTIQRTEQRDSAMYRCASSLVVSTRSGANVLTFGAGSRLTVL.

This clonotype has a count of ten or more. The genes are TRBV5-1 and TRBJ2-7, with 7 positions matching TRBD1. The CDR3 sequence is 15 residues long. Germline V gives CDR1 SGHRS, CDR2 YFSETQ. V dropped 4 bases and J dropped 4; count of bases not matched to a gene: 11. CDR3 DNA sequence: TGCGCCAGCAGCGGAGGTTTAGACAGGGCTTACGAGCAGTACTTC. Translated, it gives CASSGGLDRAYEQYF.

The chain uses TRBV7-1 and TRBJ1-5; D call uncertain. TRBV7-1 is filed as an ORF, its function uncertain. This CDR3 has 13 residues. V dropped 3 bases and J dropped 7 bases, with 10 bases sitting between them. The CDR3 coding sequence is TGTGCCAGCAGCTCCCGCTCTGGGCAGCCCCAGCATTTT. This sequence encodes CASSSRSGQPQHF.

This clonotype has ten or more counts. The CDR3 protein is CSARVGRHQPQHF. CDR3 sequence (DNA): TGCAGTGCTAGAGTTGGACGGCATCAGCCCCAGCATTTT. The chain carries TRBV20-1 and TRBJ1-5; D gene unclear. Germline-derived CDR1 and CDR2 are DFQATT and SNEGSKA (reference sequence). V was shortened by 1 base and J by 5 bases, with 9 bases between the two germline ends. CDR3 length equals 13 residues.

This clonotype has a count of ten or more. The chain is built from TRBV20-1 and TRBJ2-1; D possibly uses TRBD1 or TRBD2 (5 bases each). Looked up from germline, CDR1 is DFQATT and CDR2 is SNEGSKA (reference sequence). Trimming took 0 bases from V and 5 from J, leaving 14 bases between them. The length of the CDR3 is 15 residues. The CDR3 DNA sequence: TGCAGTGCTAGAGATGGGTTCGGGACCAACAATGAGCAGTTCTTC. This translates into CSARDGFGTNNEQFF.

This clonotype was counted a few times. The gene calls are TRBV5-1 and TRBJ2-1; 13 bases are a match to TRBD2. CDR1 is SGHRS, CDR2 YFSETQ, per germline. V was clipped by 5 bases and J by 4 bases; unmatched bases: 3. The CDR3 sequence is 15 residues long. The chain's CDR3 is CASREGLAGYNEQFF. The CDR3 DNA sequence: TGCGCCAGCAGGGAGGGACTAGCGGGATACAATGAGCAGTTCTTC.

The chain uses TRBV28 and TRBJ1-4; D not resolved. V lost 3 bases and J 7 bases, leaving 12 bases between the germline ends. The V gene's germline CDR1 is MDHEN and CDR2 SYDVKM. This CDR3 has 14 amino acids. The CDR3: CASSFYGSREKLFF. The CDR3 DNA follows: TGTGCCAGCAGTTTCTACGGGAGTCGTGAAAAACTGTTTTTT.

This clonotype was found many times. V gene TRBV20-1 combines with J gene TRBJ2-3; perhaps TRBD2 as D (7 bases). The CDR3 totals 15 residues. V gave up 3 bases and J gave up 3 bases, with 16 bases separating them. Germline V gene sequence: CDR1 DFQATT, CDR2 SNEGSKA (reference sequence). The CDR3 reads CSASPWGGGTDTQYF. CDR3 coding DNA: TGCAGTGCTAGTCCTTGGGGAGGGGGTACAGATACGCAGTATTTT.

The gene calls are TRBV13 and TRBJ2-1; D is undetermined. CDR1 PRHDT and CDR2 FYEKMQ come from the germline V gene (reference sequence). This CDR3 contains 14 residues. With 2 bases removed from V and 5 bases from J, the gap between germline ends came to 10 bases. The CDR3 DNA is TGTGCCAGCAGCTTACCCGCGCGAAACAATGAGCAGTTCTTC. It codes for CASSLPARNNEQFF.

CDR3 in DNA: TGTGCCAGCAGCTTAGGGGGGACAGGGCCCCCCTACAATGAGCAGTTCTTC. This encodes CASSLGGTGPPYNEQFF. The genes are TRBV11-3 and TRBJ2-1, with TRBD1 identical over 9 bases. The junction had 6 bases not matched to a gene; V was cut back by 1 base and J by 2 bases. Germline loops: CDR1 SGHNT, CDR2 YENEEA. This CDR3 contains 17 residues.

V is TRBV2 and J is TRBJ2-3; TRBD2 is a possible D gene (5 bases). The V and J ends lost 3 bases and 5 bases respectively, with 15 bases between them. The germline gives CDR1 SNHLY, CDR2 FYNNEI. This CDR3 is built from 15 residues. The CDR3 loop reads CASSERVARGDTQYF. CDR3 nucleotide sequence: TGTGCCAGCAGTGAGAGGGTGGCCCGGGGAGATACGCAGTATTTT.

The rearrangement joins TRBV5-1 to TRBJ2-3; weak D call: TRBD2 (6 bases). Germline assignment: CDR1 SGHRS and CDR2 YFSETQ. Trimming left V 2 bases short and J 4 bases short, with 14 bases between. The CDR3 consists of 15 residues. The CDR3 bases are TGCGCCAGCAGCTTTCAGGGCGGGAAGGCAGATACGCAGTATTTT. Its translation: CASSFQGGKADTQYF. Variable domain in full (rest from reference TRBV5-1 and TRBJ2-3): KAGVTQTPRYLIKTRGQQVTLSCSPISGHRSVSWYQQTPGQGLQFLFEYFSETQRNKGNFPGRFSGRQFSNSRSEMNVSTLELGDSALYLCASSFQGGKADTQYFGPGTRLTVL.

This clonotype was observed a few times. The J gene is TRBJ1-5, the V gene TRBV12-3 or TRBV12-4; possible D gene TRBD1, 5 bases. This CDR3 spans 16 amino acids. V was pared by 5 bases and J by 2 bases, with 16 bases between. CDR3 sequence (DNA): TGTGCCAGCAGTCCGGGACCCCTCGGGGGCAATCAGCCCCAGCATTTT. Translated: CASSPGPLGGNQPQHF.

This clonotype has ten or more counts. The conserved phenylalanine or tryptophan normally closing the CDR3 is absent here, so this likely arose from a read error. It is unclear where the CDR3 begins or ends on the DNA, so no DNA is shown, and the CDR3 is as TCRdb lists it. This chain joins TRBV27 and TRBJ1-1; TRBD1 was called by the table and not checked on the DNA. CDR1 and CDR2 from the germline V gene are MNHEY and SMNVEV (reference sequence). 10 amino acids form the CDR3, both terminal residues included. Here the CDR3 reads CASSPPGALG.

Many counts were recorded for this clonotype. The chain recombines TRBV5-1 with TRBJ2-1, with D perhaps matching TRBD1 or TRBD2 (5 bases each). CDR1 and CDR2 (germline): SGHRS, YFSETQ. V lost 0 bases to trimming and J lost 0 bases, with 16 bases between them. The CDR3 totals 18 residues. This CDR3 reads CASSLALRDALSYNEQFF. CDR3 DNA: TGCGCCAGCAGCTTGGCCCTTCGGGACGCTCTCTCCTACAATGAGCAGTTCTTC.

The chain is built from TRBV5-1 and TRBJ2-7; 9 nucleotides match TRBD2. Unmatched junction bases numbered 5, after V lost 4 bases and J lost 3 bases. This CDR3 contains 14 residues. Looked up from germline, CDR1 is SGHRS and CDR2 is YFSETQ. The CDR3 nucleotides are TGCGCCAGCAGCCAACTGACTAGCGGCTACGAGCAGTACTTC. The encoded protein is CASSQLTSGYEQYF.

This clonotype was seen many times. This sequence joins TRBV5-1 and TRBJ2-5, with D possibly being TRBD2 (5 bases). Trimming took 3 bases from V and 5 from J, leaving 8 bases between them. CDR1 and CDR2 (germline): SGHRS, YFSETQ. There are 12 residues in the CDR3. The CDR3 is CASSSTGETQYF. CDR3 nucleotide sequence: TGCGCCAGCAGCTCGACGGGGGAGACCCAGTACTTC.

This clonotype was recorded many times. A junction boundary mismatches the germline segment, possibly from a read error. The chain links TRBV20-1 to TRBJ2-3; D uncertain. Per the germline V gene, CDR1 is DFQATT and CDR2 is SNEGSKA (reference sequence). This CDR3 comprises 11 residues. CDR3 sequence (DNA): TGCAGTGCTCCCTCCACAGATGCGCAGTATTTT. Translating it yields CSAPSTDAQYF.

The gene calls are TRBV5-4 and TRBJ2-5; 9 nucleotides agree with TRBD2. This CDR3 is built from 17 residues. The germline V gene has CDR1 SGHNT and CDR2 YYREEE (reference sequence). After removal of 0 bases from V and 4 bases from J, the junction contained 10 bases not matched to a gene. As DNA, the CDR3 is TGTGCCAGCAGCTTGGGTAATAGCGGGAGTTTTGGAGAGACCCAGTACTTC. It yields the protein CASSLGNSGSFGETQYF.

This clonotype has ten or more counts. This chain connects TRBV24-1 to TRBJ2-7; D possibly corresponds to TRBD1 (5 bases). Trimming cost V 3 bases and J 0 bases, with 8 bases left between them. This CDR3 comprises 14 residues. CDR1 and CDR2 from the germline V gene are KGHDR and SFDVKD. The CDR3 coding sequence is TGTGCCACCAGTGATGCGGACACCTCCTACGAGCAGTACTTC. Protein: CATSDADTSYEQYF.

In this sample, this clonotype turned up many times. This sequence joins TRBV7-4 and TRBJ1-2; D remains unclear. Trimming cost V 0 bases and J 7 bases, with 3 bases left between them. CDR3 size: 11 residues. Germline V gene lookup returns CDR1 SGHVT and CDR2 SQSDAQ. For the CDR3, the DNA is TGTGCCAGCAGCTTAGCCCGTGGCTACACCTTC. Protein: CASSLARGYTF.

This chain uses TRBV3-1 with TRBJ2-7; D may match TRBD1 or TRBD2 (5 bases each). Trimming shortened V by 0 bases and J by 6 bases, and 12 bases separated the two germline ends. The CDR3 has 14 residues. Germline-derived CDR1 and CDR2 are LGHDT and YNNKEL (reference sequence). The CDR3 loop is CASSQDDRGTEQYF. The CDR3 bases are TGTGCCAGCAGCCAAGATGATAGAGGGACCGAGCAGTACTTC.

This clonotype was seen ten or more times. The chain couples TRBV6-5 to TRBJ2-7; TRBD1 matches 8 bases. The V gene end was trimmed by 11 bases and the J gene end by 6 bases; junction bases not matched to a gene: 9. This CDR3 comprises 12 residues. Germline-derived CDR1 and CDR2 are MNHEY and SVGAGI. CDR3 nucleotide sequence: TGTGCCGCACGGGGACAGGATGCCGAGCAGTACTTC. This translates into CAARGQDAEQYF.

This clonotype was seen repeatedly, ten times or more. V and J are TRBV20-1 and TRBJ2-5; TRBD1 agrees at 11 bases. CDR1 is DFQATT, CDR2 SNEGSKA, per germline (reference sequence). The V segment lost 5 bases and the J segment 3 bases; nucleotides outside the gene matches: 5. This CDR3 spans 14 amino acids. The DNA for the CDR3 is TGCAGTGCTCAGTGGGGACAGGGGGAAGAGACCCAGTACTTC. This encodes CSAQWGQGEETQYF.